These T cell receptor beta chains were read from a single sample in a study of cytomegalovirus exposure and HLA in healthy donors. Produced via immunoSEQ multiplex PCR; TCRdb's table is partial and in-frame only. The table shows over 120,000 clones, with around 72% occurring only once. The specimen sequenced was PBMCs. These receptors were collected from a man aged 18 to 29 in good health and CMV-seropositive. Both conserved end residues are part of each CDR3. A D gene is named only where the DNA matches it firmly. Part of the rows lack a size; the others show once, few, many or a class for expanded clones.

D: NA; V: TRBV10-1; J: TRBJ2-7; size: NA; CDR3: CASRPLGAGSSYEQYF; DNA: TGCGCCAGCAGACCCCTCGGGGCGGGAAGCTCCTACGAGCAGTACTTC
D: TRBD1; V: TRBV5-4; J: TRBJ1-2; size: NA; CDR3: CASSPVTGTGVYGYTF; DNA: TGTGCCAGCAGCCCCGTTACCGGGACAGGGGTTTATGGCTACACCTTC
D: TRBD2; V: TRBV9; J: TRBJ2-7; size: once; CDR3: CASSPQAGAGYEQYF; DNA: TGTGCCAGCAGCCCTCAAGCGGGAGCGGGTTACGAGCAGTACTTC
D: NA; V: TRBV28; J: TRBJ1-4; size: few; CDR3: CATDRRGNEKLFF; DNA: TGTGCCACCGACAGACGTGGTAATGAAAAACTGTTTTTT
D: NA; V: TRBV21-1; J: TRBJ2-1; size: NA; CDR3: CASSNYSPEGYNEQFF; DNA: TGTGCCAGCAGCAACTACAGCCCGGAGGGCTACAATGAGCAGTTCTTC
D: TRBD2; V: TRBV5-1; J: TRBJ2-7; size: NA; CDR3: CASSPGTSSPNEQYF; DNA: TGCGCCAGCAGCCCCGGGACTAGCTCTCCCAACGAGCAGTACTTC
D: TRBD1; V: TRBV7-8; J: TRBJ1-5; size: NA; CDR3: CASSAGTDLNVNQPQHF; DNA: TGTGCCAGCAGCGCCGGGACAGACCTAAATGTCAATCAGCCCCAGCATTTT
D: TRBD2; V: TRBV9; J: TRBJ2-1; size: few; CDR3: CASSTSLAGGGEQFF; DNA: TGTGCCAGCAGCACTTCCCTAGCGGGAGGGGGTGAGCAGTTCTTC
D: NA; V: TRBV5-1; J: TRBJ1-1; size: NA; CDR3: CASSLEGGRTEAFF; DNA: TGCGCCAGCAGCTTGGAGGGGGGGAGAACTGAAGCTTTCTTT
D: NA; V: TRBV27; J: TRBJ1-2; size: NA; CDR3: CASSFTGLGGYTF; DNA: TGTGCCAGCAGTTTCACGGGGTTGGGAGGCTACACCTTC
D: NA; V: TRBV7-9; J: TRBJ2-1; size: once; CDR3: CASSPSEGQFF; DNA: TGTGCCAGCAGCCCCAGCGAGGGGCAGTTCTTC
D: NA; V: TRBV28; J: TRBJ2-7; size: NA; CDR3: CASSFPNEQYF; DNA: TGTGCCAGCAGTTTCCCCAACGAGCAGTACTTC
D: NA; V: TRBV19; J: TRBJ1-5; size: NA; CDR3: CASSLGQTGIQPQHF; DNA: TGTGCCAGTAGTCTCGGACAGACTGGGATTCAGCCCCAGCATTTT